One and the same sample provided the 24 T cell receptor beta chains below, sequenced in a study of OX40 agonist ivuxolimab in advanced cancers. Assay used: immunoSEQ multiplex PCR; TCRdb lists only in-frame clones, some missing. Counted here are tens of thousands of clones, about 94% occurring once; the ten biggest clones make up around 16%. This specimen consisted of CD4+ or CD8+ T cells sorted from blood, obtained in a trial of the OX40 agonist ivuxolimab. All receptors come from an adult with an advanced solid tumor such as melanoma, head and neck, liver or kidney cancer.

V is TRBV10-1 and J is TRBJ1-1; D gene ambiguous. Germline V gene sequence: CDR1 WNHNN, CDR2 SYGVQD (reference sequence). The ends were cut back, 10 bases at V and 7 bases at J, with 13 bases in the middle. The CDR3 has 11 residues. The CDR3 loop reads CATTLSLEAFF. The CDR3 DNA follows: TGCGCCACCACCTTATCTCTTGAAGCTTTCTTT.

This chain connects TRBV4-3 to TRBJ1-2; D gene uncertain. The germline V and J ends were trimmed by 0 bases and 6 bases, with 5 bases remaining between them. This CDR3 is built from 12 residues. Germline V gene sequence: CDR1 LGHNA, CDR2 YSLEER. The CDR3 bases are TGCGCCAGCAGCCAAGATCCCAATGGCTACACCTTC. It codes for CASSQDPNGYTF.

CDR3 in DNA: TGTGCCAGCAGTGAAAGGTCCGTTGGAGGCTACACCTTC. This translates into CASSERSVGGYTF. V and J are TRBV25-1 and TRBJ1-2; no reliable D call. CDR3 length equals 13 residues. Deletions cut 2 bases from V and 8 bases from J, with 12 bases between. Per germline, CDR1 MGHDK and CDR2 SYGVNS.

This chain connects TRBV4-3 to TRBJ2-7; no definite D call. The V gene's germline CDR1 is LGHNA and CDR2 YSLEER. Trimming took off 0 bases at V and 3 bases at J, with 12 bases between the two ends. The CDR3 spans 15 residues. The CDR3, as DNA: TGCGCCAGCAGCCAAGATATAGGTCCGGGCTACGAGCAGTACTTC. Translated: CASSQDIGPGYEQYF.

The chain is built from TRBV4-3 and TRBJ2-2; D is uncertain. Trimming cost V 4 bases and J 5 bases, with 8 bases left between them. The length of the CDR3 is 13 residues. Per the germline V gene, CDR1 is LGHNA and CDR2 is YSLEER. CDR3 amino acids: CASSPSPTGELFF. DNA of the CDR3: TGCGCCAGCAGCCCCAGTCCGACCGGGGAGCTGTTTTTT.

The chain recombines TRBV15 with TRBJ2-7, with 7 nucleotides matching TRBD1. The CDR3 has 15 amino acids. The junction had 6 bases not matched to a gene; V was cut back by 3 bases and J by 1 base. Germline-derived CDR1 and CDR2 are LNHNV and YYDKDF (reference sequence). CDR3 loop: CATSREQGRSYEQYF. CDR3 sequence (DNA): TGTGCCACCAGCAGGGAACAGGGGAGATCCTACGAGCAGTACTTC.

The chain links TRBV7-9 to TRBJ2-3; D is possibly TRBD1 (6 bases). Per germline, CDR1 SEHNR and CDR2 FQNEAQ (reference sequence). The CDR3 runs 15 residues. The V and J ends lost 5 bases and 2 bases respectively, with 14 bases between them. CDR3 nucleotides: TGTGCCAGCAGCCCAGGGGTGGGGGACACAGATACGCAGTATTTT. Translation gives CASSPGVGDTDTQYF.

J is TRBJ1-5 and V is TRBV27, with D uncertain. V lost 2 bases to trimming and J lost 2 bases, with 10 bases between them. Per germline, CDR1 MNHEY and CDR2 SMNVEV (reference sequence). The CDR3 loop spans 15 amino acids. CDR3 residues: CASSLGVFGNQPQHF. The DNA for the CDR3 is TGTGCCAGCAGTTTAGGCGTCTTCGGCAATCAGCCCCAGCATTTT.

V and J are TRBV19 and TRBJ2-5, with TRBD2 matching over 9 bases. The V gene end was trimmed by 3 bases and the J gene end by 5 bases; junction bases not matched to a gene: 10. Per germline, CDR1 LNHDA and CDR2 SQIVND (reference sequence). This CDR3 has 16 residues. In DNA, the CDR3 is TGTGCCAGTAGTATCTGGGCTGCGGGAGGGTTGGAGACCCAGTACTTC. Encoded protein: CASSIWAAGGLETQYF.

The chain recombines TRBV14 with TRBJ2-4, with a tentative D call TRBD1 (5 bases). Germline V gives CDR1 SGHDN, CDR2 FVKESK. Trimming took 3 bases from V and 0 from J, leaving 18 bases between them. CDR3 length: 18 amino acids. Here the CDR3 reads CASSHTGEDLVAKNIQYF. The CDR3 region has the DNA TGTGCCAGCAGCCACACAGGAGAGGATCTTGTAGCCAAAAACATTCAGTACTTC.

This clone has only a few counts. The chain links TRBV6-1 to TRBJ2-3, with TRBD2 matching over 9 bases. Trimming cost V 10 bases and J 2 bases; bases outside gene matches: 10. Germline V lookup: CDR1 MNHNS, CDR2 SASEGT. This CDR3 is built from 15 residues. The CDR3, as DNA: TGTGCCACCCTACACCTAGCGGGGACCACAGATACGCAGTATTTT. Its protein is CATLHLAGTTDTQYF.

The chain combines TRBV6-1 with TRBJ1-1; 7 positions agree with TRBD1. This CDR3 has 13 residues. V shed 5 bases and J 4 bases; nucleotides not matched to a gene: 4. CDR1 MNHNS and CDR2 SASEGT come from the germline V gene. The CDR3 is CASSQGVGTEAFF. For the CDR3, the DNA is TGTGCCAGCAGTCAGGGGGTTGGCACTGAAGCTTTCTTT.

The chain joins TRBV12-5 to TRBJ1-2, with D unclear. The CDR3 runs to 14 residues. Trimming pared 4 bases from V and 5 bases from J, leaving 14 bases between. The V gene's germline CDR1 is LGHNT and CDR2 FRNRAP. The DNA of the CDR3 is TGTGCTAGTGGTTCGGCCCCAGGAGGGTATGGCTACACCTTC. Translated, it gives CASGSAPGGYGYTF.

The chain employs TRBV11-2 and TRBJ1-1; possibly TRBD1 for D (6 bases). Trimming removed 4 bases from V and 1 base from J, with 16 bases in between. CDR1 and CDR2 from the germline V gene are SGHAT and FQNNGV. The length of the CDR3 is 16 residues. DNA of the CDR3: TGTGCCAGCAGCTCGTCAACAGGGCACGGGAACACTGAAGCTTTCTTT. Amino acids: CASSSSTGHGNTEAFF.

The gene calls are TRBV9 and TRBJ2-3; D perhaps matches TRBD2 (6 bases). V was trimmed by 0 bases and J by 4 bases, leaving 9 bases between them. The CDR3 loop spans 14 amino acids. Germline loops: CDR1 SGDLS, CDR2 YYNGEE. Written as DNA, the CDR3 is TGTGCCAGCAGCGTAGGGAGGGGCGCAGATACGCAGTATTTT. Translation gives CASSVGRGADTQYF.

V is TRBV5-4 and J is TRBJ1-3; tentatively, D is TRBD1 (5 bases). The V end lost 4 bases, the J end lost 0 bases, and 8 bases lay between the germline ends. Germline CDR1 SGHNT, CDR2 YYREEE (reference sequence). The CDR3 has 14 amino acids. CDR3: CASSPQGSGNTIYF. CDR3 DNA: TGTGCCAGCAGCCCCCAGGGCTCTGGAAACACCATATATTTT.

Written as DNA, the CDR3 is TGCGCCAGCAGCCCGGCAGAGGGTTGGGCGGGCGGCTACACCTTC. This translates into CASSPAEGWAGGYTF. The J gene is TRBJ1-2, the V gene TRBV4-3; no clear D. V was cut by 4 bases and J by 8 bases, with 20 bases left in between. Germline V gives CDR1 LGHNA, CDR2 YSLEER. The CDR3 totals 15 residues.

This chain links TRBV19 with TRBJ2-7, with 8 bases lining up with TRBD2. The CDR3 contains 15 residues. Unmatched junction bases numbered 9, after V lost 5 bases and J lost 3 bases. Per the germline V gene, CDR1 is LNHDA and CDR2 is SQIVND (reference sequence). In DNA, the CDR3 is TGTGCCAGTAGTCTCGTGAGCGGGGGAATCTACGAGCAGTACTTC. This codes for CASSLVSGGIYEQYF.

The rearrangement links TRBV4-1 to TRBJ1-1, with TRBD1 matching over 8 bases. Unmatched junction bases numbered 12, after V lost 4 bases and J lost 5 bases. The germline CDR1 and CDR2 sequences are MGHRA and YSYEKL. The CDR3 covers 16 residues. CDR3 sequence reads: CASSPGGWTGRTEAFF. The DNA of the CDR3 is TGCGCCAGCAGCCCGGGCGGATGGACAGGGAGAACTGAAGCTTTCTTT.

This chain links TRBV5-6 with TRBJ2-7, with a weak D call TRBD2 (5 bases). Trimming took off 7 bases at V and 1 base at J, with 12 bases between the two ends. CDR3 length: 13 residues. Germline loops: CDR1 SGHDT, CDR2 YYEEEE. CDR3 in DNA: TGTGCCAGCCTGGGCGCGGGTTCCTACGAGCAGTACTTC. Amino acids: CASLGAGSYEQYF.

This chain connects TRBV27 to TRBJ2-3, with D perhaps TRBD1 (6 bases). Germline CDR1 is MNHEY and CDR2 is SMNVEV (reference sequence). Trimming cost V 3 bases and J 9 bases, with 13 bases left between them. The CDR3 consists of 13 residues. The CDR3 DNA sequence: TGTGCCAGCAGTTTCATGACAGGCGGAACGCAGTATTTT. Its translation: CASSFMTGGTQYF.

This chain uses TRBV28 with TRBJ2-2, with D possibly matching TRBD1 (6 bases). CDR3 length: 14 residues. The ends were cut back, 3 bases at V and 3 bases at J, with 8 bases in the middle. CDR1 is MDHEN and CDR2 is SYDVKM in the germline V gene. The CDR3 DNA reads as TGTGCCAGCAGTTTCGCAGGGGACACCGGGGAGCTGTTTTTT. It translates to CASSFAGDTGELFF.

The chain uses TRBV28 and TRBJ2-1; 8 bases fit TRBD2. Germline V gene sequence: CDR1 MDHEN, CDR2 SYDVKM. The CDR3 is made up of 15 amino acids. Losses at the gene ends were 7 bases for V and 4 bases for J; bases not matched to a gene: 9. CDR3 amino acids: CASNPTSERYNEQFF. In nucleotides, the CDR3 is TGTGCCAGCAACCCGACTAGCGAGAGGTACAATGAGCAGTTCTTC.

The chain employs TRBV7-9 and TRBJ2-3; D is tentatively TRBD1 or TRBD2 (5 bases each). This CDR3 spans 15 amino acids. V was cut by 3 bases and J by 3 bases, with 13 bases left in between. Germline CDR1 SEHNR, CDR2 FQNEAQ (reference sequence). This chain's CDR3 is CASSFRDPPTDTQYF. The DNA for the CDR3 is TGTGCCAGCAGCTTCAGGGACCCGCCGACAGATACGCAGTATTTT.